The 10 T cell receptor beta chains presented below share a single source sample, sequenced in a study of T cells in Graves' hyperthyroidism and ophthalmopathy. RNA transcripts yielded amplified TCR beta CDR3 regions. The HTBI primer set drove a first-round RT-PCR of the TCR CDR3. TCRdb independently ran MiXCR on the multiplex PCR reads; one entry per CDR3 protein. The table records roughly 160,000 distinct CDR3 sequences, 9.4% of them present only once. Sequencing was carried out using blood. These TCRs come from a woman between 18 and 30 years old with Graves' hyperthyroidism that later progressed to Graves' ophthalmopathy.

This clonotype was detected many times. The chain has TRBV2 and TRBJ1-3; 9 bases map to TRBD1. V dropped 6 bases and J dropped 2; count of bases not matched to a gene: 2. CDR1 and CDR2 (germline): SNHLY, FYNNEI. The CDR3 sequence is 14 residues long. The CDR3 loop reads CASRRQGAGNTIYF. CDR3 nucleotide sequence: TGTGCCAGCAGGCGACAGGGGGCTGGAAACACCATATATTTT.

This clonotype was detected ten times or more. V gene TRBV18 combines with J gene TRBJ2-7; D is unclear. The CDR3 runs 11 residues. CDR1 is KGHSH, CDR2 LQKENI, per germline. The V and J ends lost 3 bases and 5 bases respectively, with 5 bases between them. The DNA for the CDR3 is TGTGCCAGCTCACCGGGCGACGAGCAGTACTTC. Translated, it gives CASSPGDEQYF.

On this clonotype: This clone may be a read error of a much larger clone one base away. The chain couples TRBV16 to TRBJ1-5, with D possibly matching TRBD1 (5 bases). Germline CDR1 KGHSY, CDR2 FQNENV. The CDR3 is made up of 16 amino acids. DNA for the CDR3: TGTACCAGCAGCCAATCGGAACAGGTTCACAATCAGCCCCAGCATTTT. This gives the protein CTSSQSEQVHNQPQHF. The variable domain in full, completed from reference TRBV16 and TRBJ1-5, reads GEEVAQTPKHLVRGEGQKAKLYCAPIKGHSYVFWYQQVLKNEFKFLISFQNENVFDETGMPKERFSAKCLPNSPCSLEIQATKLEDSAVYFCTSSQSEQVHNQPQHFGDGTRLSIL.

This clonotype appeared a few times. The chain joins TRBV6-2 or TRBV6-3 to TRBJ2-7, with D hard to call. This CDR3 is built from 15 residues. Trimming took 4 bases from V and 4 from J, leaving 17 bases between them. Looked up from germline, CDR1 is MNHEY and CDR2 is SVGEGT. For the CDR3, the DNA is TGTGCCAGCAGTTCCCCAAGCTTCCGTAAGTACGAGCAGTACTTC. This encodes CASSSPSFRKYEQYF.

This clonotype was seen at least ten times. V and J are TRBV3-1 and TRBJ1-6; 9 positions match TRBD1. The junction had 6 bases not matched to a gene; V was cut back by 1 base and J by 14 bases. In germline, CDR1 is LGHDT, CDR2 YNNKEL (reference sequence). The CDR3 extends over 14 amino acids. Here the CDR3 DNA reads TGTGCCAGCAGCCAAGGGACGGACAGGGGATCCCTCCACTTT. Translation gives CASSQGTDRGSLHF. Using reference TRBV3-1 and TRBJ1-6 for the parts outside the CDR3, the full variable domain is DTAVSQTPKYLVTQMGNDKSIKCEQNLGHDTMYWYKQDSKKFLKIMFSYNNKELIINETVPNRFSPKSPDKAHLNLHINSLELGDSAVYFCASSQGTDRGSLHFGNGTRLTVT.

This clonotype was recorded many times. CDR3 DNA: TGTGCCAGCAGTTACTCAGACAGTTATGGCTACACCTTC. Translation gives CASSYSDSYGYTF. The rearrangement joins TRBV6-5 to TRBJ1-2, with D perhaps matching TRBD1 (5 bases). Trimming left V 0 bases short and J 5 bases short, with 7 bases between. The CDR3 sequence is 13 residues long. Per germline, CDR1 MNHEY and CDR2 SVGAGI.

This clonotype has at least ten counts. The chain joins TRBV10-3 to TRBJ1-1, with a tentative D call TRBD1 (5 bases). The CDR3 runs 13 residues. Trimming pared 11 bases from V and 5 bases from J, leaving 18 bases between. In germline, CDR1 is ENHRY, CDR2 SYGVKD. The CDR3 loop is CAARQPLRTEAFF. CDR3 nucleotide sequence: TGTGCCGCCCGACAGCCGTTAAGGACTGAAGCTTTCTTT.

This clonotype showed up many times. The gene calls are TRBV2 and TRBJ1-5; 8 positions agree with TRBD1. J was trimmed by 2 bases and V by 7 bases; bases with no gene match: 10. Germline-derived CDR1 and CDR2 are SNHLY and FYNNEI. This CDR3 has 16 amino acids. CDR3 DNA sequence: TGTGCCAGCACAATATCCGGGACAGGAGGCAATCAGCCCCAGCATTTT. It specifies CASTISGTGGNQPQHF. The full variable domain, rest sourced from reference TRBV2 and TRBJ1-5, is EPEVTQTPSHQVTQMGQEVILRCVPISNHLYFYWYRQILGQKVEFLVSFYNNEISEKSEIFDDQFSVERPDGSNFTLKIRSTKLEDSAMYFCASTISGTGGNQPQHFGDGTRLSIL.

The sample holds a few counts of this clonotype. V and J are TRBV9 and TRBJ2-1; the match to TRBD1 covers 10 bases. J lost 7 bases, V lost 4 bases, and 11 bases had no gene match. The CDR3 consists of 16 residues. Germline CDR1 is SGDLS and CDR2 is YYNGEE. The chain's CDR3 is CASSNPPGQGSNEQFF. In DNA, the CDR3 is TGTGCCAGCAGCAACCCCCCGGGACAGGGGAGTAATGAGCAGTTCTTC.

This clonotype showed up many times. The V gene is TRBV7-2, the J gene TRBJ2-7, with 9 bases matching TRBD1. Germline trimming cut 0 bases from V and 2 bases from J; bases unmatched to any gene: 8. The CDR3 runs 17 residues. CDR1 is SGHTA, CDR2 FQGNSA, per germline. The CDR3 region has the DNA TGTGCCAGCAGCTTAGCCCCACCGGGACAGGGAACCTACGAGCAGTACTTC. Translated, it gives CASSLAPPGQGTYEQYF.